A selection of T cell receptor beta chains follows, all from one sample in a study of T cells in localized non-small cell lung cancer. The table came from immunoSEQ multiplex PCR; TCRdb's copy has only in-frame clones and leaves some out. The data show 72,000 or so clones, 86% seen once. The input for sequencing was peripheral blood, taken before any cancer treatment. The receptors were gathered from a male donor at least 60 years old with stage III squamous cell lung carcinoma. Each CDR3 is given without its conserved first and last residue. Each record gives: D gene, J gene, V gene, CDR3 protein. A D gene is named only where the DNA matches it firmly.

>-|TRBJ1-4|TRBV15
ATSRDGGREKLF
>-|TRBJ1-5|TRBV25-1
ASSESGISNQPQH
>TRBD1|TRBJ2-1|TRBV11-2
ASSLGTGYNEQF
>-|TRBJ1-5|TRBV6-1
ASSRGGGLSQPQH
>-|TRBJ1-2|TRBV28
ASSLRARARGYT
>TRBD1|TRBJ2-6|TRBV11-2
ASTPAGGPGANVLT
>-|TRBJ1-2|TRBV13
ASSLGGLNYGYT
>-|TRBJ1-2|TRBV4-3
ASSQGGSRGYT
>-|TRBJ1-1|TRBV9
ASSATGTRNTEAF
>TRBD1|TRBJ2-1|TRBV5-4
ASSLGLSGTGSFNEQF
>-|TRBJ2-7|TRBV4-2
ASSQVGAGLHEQY
>-|TRBJ1-3|TRBV7-2
ASSPTGFGNTIY
>-|TRBJ2-1|TRBV5-1
ASSLSGSRNEQF
>-|TRBJ1-1|TRBV7-2
ASSMTNLNTEAF
>-|TRBJ1-5|TRBV4-1
ASSQGWGSQH
>-|TRBJ1-3|TRBV6-1
ASSESTHRSDTIY
>TRBD1|TRBJ1-2|TRBV10-1
ASGRDRGNYGYT
>-|TRBJ2-1|TRBV19
ASSRGFSYEQF
>-|TRBJ2-1|TRBV11-2
ASSFDLYNEQF
>TRBD1|TRBJ1-2|TRBV18
ASSSGQGDYGYT
>TRBD2|TRBJ2-5|TRBV6-6
ASSYSGGGGETQY
>-|TRBJ2-2|TRBV7-2
ASSLTTAFNTGELF
>-|TRBJ2-2|TRBV5-1
ASSLEPATGELF
>-|TRBJ2-7|TRBV30
AWSVKLGLGTYEQY
>TRBD1|TRBJ2-3|TRBV19
ASSARQGRTDTQY
>-|TRBJ1-2|TRBV2
AGKGDGTYGYT
>-|TRBJ2-2|TRBV5-1
ASSLVQGTGELF
>-|TRBJ1-3|TRBV28
ASVLGLGSGNTIY
>TRBD2|TRBJ2-3|TRBV10-2
ASSLLAGSTDTQY
>TRBD1|TRBJ1-1|TRBV29-1
SVGTGGTEAF
>-|TRBJ2-7|TRBV5-5
ASTVEGTSSYEQY
>TRBD1|TRBJ2-2|TRBV11-3
ASSAGTGTNTGELF
>TRBD2|TRBJ2-5|TRBV11-3
ASSLAGGETQY
>-|TRBJ1-2|TRBV20-1
SARDNRGYT
>-|TRBJ2-1|TRBV9
ASSEWGADYNEQF
>TRBD2|TRBJ2-1|TRBV7-3
ASTPAGGYNEQF
>-|TRBJ2-3|TRBV14
ASSQESAFSTDTQY
>-|TRBJ2-6|TRBV5-1
ASSLAANSGANVLT
>-|TRBJ1-3|TRBV7-2
ASRVSGDSGNTIY
>-|TRBJ2-3|TRBV30
AWSRGTVVTDTQY
>-|TRBJ1-5|TRBV6-1
ASSEALVGQPQH